This T cell receptor (beta chain) was identified during a study of blood T cell repertoires in COVID-19. About the study: Collection of acute and convalescent COVID-19 samples took place in the United States, Italy and Spain. PBMCs, B-cell-depleted T cells, or T cells were the source of the cDNA or gDNA that made up the material.

This CDR3 region has 15 residues. V was pared by 5 bases and J by 1 base, with 12 bases between. CDR1 and CDR2 from the germline V gene are LNHDA and SQIVND (reference sequence). Original analysis: Reference gene primer amplification gave estimated nucleated cell counts. Using immunoSEQ multiplex PCR, the repertoire was profiled, and TCRdb retains in-frame clones only, with some absent. D and trimming come from the DNA, and the V and J calls and clone size come from that table. The sample has about 100,000 clones, over 75% seen once. This rearrangement joins TRBV19 to TRBJ1-5; D gene uncertain. The TCR originated in a human donor in a cohort sampled during active COVID-19. Input material: peripheral blood. The CDR3: CASSQTFNSNQPQHF. CDR3 sequence (DNA): TGTGCCAGTAGTCAAACATTTAACAGCAATCAGCCCCAGCATTTT.